This is a list of T cell receptor beta chains from one sample in a study of patients and donors after allogeneic stem cell transplantation. A single record per CDR3 protein comes from TCRdb applying MiXCR to the RT-PCR reads. The sample includes about a million distinct CDR3 sequences, around 17% of them seen just once. Source material: blood, either unsorted or a sorted T cell fraction (not recorded which). The receptors originated from a human donor who was either an allogeneic HSCT recipient or a stem cell or donor lymphocyte infusion donor (not recorded which). It is not recorded whose cells these are; they may come from a transplant donor. Each CDR3 is given with its conserved first and last residue. A D gene is named only where the DNA matches it firmly. The size field is filled for only some rows; it gives once, few, many or a size class.

TGTGCCAGCAGCTCACCTCAAAAGGTACAGGGGACGTACGAGCAGTACTTC,CASSSPQKVQGTYEQYF,TRBD1,NA,TRBV7-9,TRBJ2-7
TGTGCCAGCAGCCTTCAGAGGGGGAGGGAGAGACTAGCCAAAAACATTCAGTACTTC,CASSLQRGRERLAKNIQYF,NA,few,TRBV21-1,TRBJ2-4
TGTGCCAGCAGTCCCGCCGGGGACAGAGGAAGGAATGAGCAGTTCTTC,CASSPAGDRGRNEQFF,TRBD1,NA,TRBV25-1,TRBJ2-1
TGTGCCAGCAGCCCTAGTCGTACGTCCGGGGAGCTGTTTTTT,CASSPSRTSGELFF,NA,NA,TRBV6-1,TRBJ2-2
TGTGCCAGCAGTGTCGGGGGGAGGGCCGGGGGCAATGAGCAGTTCTTC,CASSVGGRAGGNEQFF,TRBD2,few,TRBV6-1,TRBJ2-1
TGTGCCAGCAGTGGGACTGCGAGGAATGAGCAGTTCTTC,CASSGTARNEQFF,NA,NA,TRBV6-1,TRBJ2-1
TGTGCCAGCAGCCTAGGGGGGCGGGGCTTGAACACTGAAGCTTTCTTT,CASSLGGRGLNTEAFF,NA,few,TRBV3-1,TRBJ1-1
TGTGCCACCAGTAAACAGGGGGCAAGCGGCTACACCTTC,CATSKQGASGYTF,TRBD1,NA,TRBV24-1,TRBJ1-2
TGTGCCAGCAGTGTGTTTGGGACAGCCGATGGCTACACCTTC,CASSVFGTADGYTF,TRBD1,NA,TRBV6-1,TRBJ1-2
TGTGCCAGCAGTTTAGAGCGCGGGGGGAGTAGGGGTGGCTACACCTTC,CASSLERGGSRGGYTF,NA,NA,TRBV12-3/TRBV12-4,TRBJ1-2
TGTGCCTGGAGTGTTGGCGGGGAGCTGTTTTTT,CAWSVGGELFF,NA,NA,TRBV30,TRBJ2-2
TGTGCCAGCAGTTTAGGGAAACGAGGTAGCAATCAGCCCCAGCATTTT,CASSLGKRGSNQPQHF,NA,NA,TRBV12-3/TRBV12-4,TRBJ1-5
TGTGCCAGCAGTTCCCCATGGTTTCGCTCCTACGAGCAGTACTTC,CASSSPWFRSYEQYF,NA,few,TRBV12-3/TRBV12-4,TRBJ2-7
TGTGCCAGCAGCTTAGGGGGGCCGGGGACCGGGGAGCTGTTTTTT,CASSLGGPGTGELFF,NA,NA,TRBV7-2,TRBJ2-2
TGCGCCAGCAGCCAAAGGAGGACAGGGGCCTATAATTCACCCCTCCACTTT,CASSQRRTGAYNSPLHF,TRBD1,NA,TRBV4-1,TRBJ1-6
TGTGCCATCGGGGACAGGTCCTACGAGCAGTACTTC,CAIGDRSYEQYF,TRBD1,few,TRBV10-3,TRBJ2-7
TGTGCCAGCAGCGCCCAAGGGGACAGGGGCCGGGAGCTGTTTTTT,CASSAQGDRGRELFF,TRBD1,NA,TRBV7-9,TRBJ2-2
TGTGCCAGCAGCTTAAGGGCTGACCTGAACACTGAAGCTTTCTTT,CASSLRADLNTEAFF,NA,few,TRBV7-9,TRBJ1-1
TGCAGTGCTCAGATGGACGGCCCCAATCAGCCCCAGCATTTT,CSAQMDGPNQPQHF,NA,once,TRBV20-1,TRBJ1-5
TGTGCCAGCAGCCAAGTTTCTCCAAAAGATACGCAGTATTTT,CASSQVSPKDTQYF,NA,NA,TRBV3-1,TRBJ2-3
TGTGCCACCAGCAGACCACCTACAGGGAAAAGCTCCTATAATTCACCCCTCCACTTT,CATSRPPTGKSSYNSPLHF,NA,NA,TRBV15,TRBJ1-6
TGTGCCTGGAGTCAGGAGGGGGCCTTCTATGGCTACACCTTC,CAWSQEGAFYGYTF,TRBD1,few,TRBV30,TRBJ1-2
TGTGCCAGCAGTGGTGGCCTCATCGAGGAGCAGTACTTC,CASSGGLIEEQYF,NA,NA,TRBV6-1,TRBJ2-7
TGCGCCAGCAGCCAAGAGCCCGGCCCATACAATGAGCAGTTCTTC,CASSQEPGPYNEQFF,NA,NA,TRBV4-3,TRBJ2-1
TGTGCCACCAGAGAGCCGGACAAGGGGAACGGTGGCTACACCTTC,CATREPDKGNGGYTF,NA,few,TRBV15,TRBJ1-2
TGTGCCAGCAGCTCAGACAGGACTAACTATGGCTACACCTTC,CASSSDRTNYGYTF,NA,few,TRBV7-9,TRBJ1-2
TGCAGTGCTAGACAACAACTCCACACAGATACGCAGTATTTT,CSARQQLHTDTQYF,NA,few,TRBV20-1,TRBJ2-3
TGTGCCAGCAGCTTAGTGTACGGGGCTACTAGCACAGATACGCAGTATTTT,CASSLVYGATSTDTQYF,NA,many,TRBV7-6,TRBJ2-3
TGTGCCAGCAGACGGACGGAGTCGAACACCGGGGAGCTGTTTTTT,CASRRTESNTGELFF,NA,NA,TRBV12-3/TRBV12-4,TRBJ2-2
TGTGCCAGCAGCTTATACAGGCTCGGTCGGGTGGGGACTGAAGCTTTCTTT,CASSLYRLGRVGTEAFF,NA,once,TRBV11-3,TRBJ1-1
TGTGCCTGGAGTTTTCGGAGGGATGGCTACACCTTC,CAWSFRRDGYTF,NA,many,TRBV30,TRBJ1-2
TGTGCCAGCAGTTTATCTGGAAGCAATGAGCAGTTCTTC,CASSLSGSNEQFF,NA,NA,TRBV27,TRBJ2-1
TGCAGCGTTGAGATCCGGATTAACACCGGGGAGCTGTTTTTT,CSVEIRINTGELFF,NA,many,TRBV29-1,TRBJ2-2
TGTGCCAGCAGCTACCTAGCGGGAGATGGAGAGACCCAGTACTTC,CASSYLAGDGETQYF,TRBD2,NA,TRBV7-3,TRBJ2-5
TGTGCCAGCAGCTACCGAACAGGGTACCCTGGAAACACCATATATTTT,CASSYRTGYPGNTIYF,NA,NA,TRBV5-6,TRBJ1-3
TGTGCCAGCAGCTTAGGAGGGTGGAGGAATTCACCCCTCCACTTT,CASSLGGWRNSPLHF,NA,NA,TRBV7-2,TRBJ1-6
TGCAGTGCTGTGACAGGGCACGATCAGCCCCAGCATTTT,CSAVTGHDQPQHF,TRBD1,few,TRBV20-1,TRBJ1-5
TGTGCCCGGTGGGGGCGGGGGGGCCTGGATACGCAGTATTTT,CARWGRGGLDTQYF,TRBD2,NA,TRBV12-3/TRBV12-4,TRBJ2-3
TGTGCCAGCAGCCAAGGGGCAGGACCCCGAGCTTTCTTT,CASSQGAGPRAFF,NA,few,TRBV3-1,TRBJ1-1
TGTGCCAGCAGTGAATATGGGACGGGGGGGCCCCTAGATACGCAGTATTTT,CASSEYGTGGPLDTQYF,TRBD2,NA,TRBV25-1,TRBJ2-3
TGTGCCAGCAGTTACTGGCCGTTCGTTAGCAATCAGCCCCAGCATTTT,CASSYWPFVSNQPQHF,NA,NA,TRBV6-5,TRBJ1-5
TGTGCCAGCAGTTCGACAGAAAAAGAGACCCAGTACTTC,CASSSTEKETQYF,NA,few,TRBV6-5,TRBJ2-5
TGTGCCACCAGCAGAGATCGCGACGTGTGGCCCGGGGAGCTGTTTTTT,CATSRDRDVWPGELFF,NA,few,TRBV15,TRBJ2-2
TGTGCCAGCAGTGAAGGGACAGGTTGGAGCCAAGAGACCCAGTACTTC,CASSEGTGWSQETQYF,TRBD1,NA,TRBV2,TRBJ2-5
TGCGCCAGCAGCCAAGATGCGGCAGGGGGTGGGTCACCCCTCCACTTT,CASSQDAAGGGSPLHF,TRBD1,NA,TRBV4-3,TRBJ1-6
TGTGCCAGCAGCCTCGGGACTAACCCCCCGGATACGCAGTATTTT,CASSLGTNPPDTQYF,TRBD2,few,TRBV7-2,TRBJ2-3
TGTGCCAGCAGCTTAGAAGAGTCGGCTTACTGGAGATACAATGAGCAGTTCTTC,CASSLEESAYWRYNEQFF,NA,few,TRBV11-2,TRBJ2-1
TGTGCCAGCAGTCTGGGAAAGGGTAGCGAGCAGTACTTC,CASSLGKGSEQYF,NA,few,TRBV6-1,TRBJ2-7
TGCGCCAGCAGCTTGGCCCCGACGGCCTTGGTCCCCCTCCACTTT,CASSLAPTALVPLHF,NA,many,TRBV5-1,TRBJ1-6